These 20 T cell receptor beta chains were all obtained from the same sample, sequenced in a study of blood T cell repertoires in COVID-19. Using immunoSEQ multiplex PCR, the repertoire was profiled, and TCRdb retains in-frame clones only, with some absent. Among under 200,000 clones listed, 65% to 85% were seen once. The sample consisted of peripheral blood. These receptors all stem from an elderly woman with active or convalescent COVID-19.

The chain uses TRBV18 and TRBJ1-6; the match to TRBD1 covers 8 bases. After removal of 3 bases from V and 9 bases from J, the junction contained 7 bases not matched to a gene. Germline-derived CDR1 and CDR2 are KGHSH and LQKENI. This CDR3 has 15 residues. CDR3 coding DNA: TGTGCCAGCTCACCCGTCCAGGGGGCACGTTCACCCCTCCACTTT. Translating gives CASSPVQGARSPLHF. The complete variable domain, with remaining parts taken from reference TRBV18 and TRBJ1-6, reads NAGVMQNPRHLVRRRGQEARLRCSPMKGHSHVYWYRQLPEEGLKFMVYLQKENIIDESGMPKERFSAEFPKEGPSILRIQQVVRGDSAAYFCASSPVQGARSPLHFGNGTRLTVT.

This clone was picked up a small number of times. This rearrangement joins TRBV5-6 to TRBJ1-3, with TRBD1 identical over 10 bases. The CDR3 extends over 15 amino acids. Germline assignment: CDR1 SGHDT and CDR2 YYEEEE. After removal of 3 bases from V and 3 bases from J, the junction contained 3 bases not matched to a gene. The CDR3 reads CASSYGQGVGNTIYF. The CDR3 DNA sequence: TGTGCCAGCAGCTACGGACAGGGGGTTGGAAACACCATATATTTT.

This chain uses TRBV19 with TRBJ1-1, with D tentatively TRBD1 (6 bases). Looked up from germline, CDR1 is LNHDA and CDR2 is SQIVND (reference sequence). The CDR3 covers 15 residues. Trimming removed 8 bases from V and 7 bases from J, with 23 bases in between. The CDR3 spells CASVPQLNRVSEAFF. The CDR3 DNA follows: TGTGCCAGTGTGCCCCAACTCAACAGGGTTAGTGAAGCTTTCTTT.

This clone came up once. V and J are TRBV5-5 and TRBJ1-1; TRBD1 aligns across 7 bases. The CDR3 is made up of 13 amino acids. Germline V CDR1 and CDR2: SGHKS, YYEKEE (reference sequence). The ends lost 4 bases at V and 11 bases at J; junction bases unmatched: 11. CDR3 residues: CASSRQLGTAAFF. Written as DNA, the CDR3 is TGTGCCAGCAGCCGTCAACTCGGGACAGCGGCTTTCTTT.

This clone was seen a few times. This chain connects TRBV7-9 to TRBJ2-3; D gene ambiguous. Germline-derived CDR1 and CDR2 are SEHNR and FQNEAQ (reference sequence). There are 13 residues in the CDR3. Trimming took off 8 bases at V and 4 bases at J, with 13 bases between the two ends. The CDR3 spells CASLRSGSDTQYF. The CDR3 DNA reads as TGTGCCAGCCTACGGTCGGGTTCAGATACGCAGTATTTT.

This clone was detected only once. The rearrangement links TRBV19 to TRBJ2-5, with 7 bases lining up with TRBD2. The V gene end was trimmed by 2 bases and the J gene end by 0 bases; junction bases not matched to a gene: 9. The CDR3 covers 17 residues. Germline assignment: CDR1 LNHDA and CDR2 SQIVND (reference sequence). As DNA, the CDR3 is TGTGCCAGTAGTATATCAGGCGGGGGACTGTACCAAGAGACCCAGTACTTC. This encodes CASSISGGGLYQETQYF.

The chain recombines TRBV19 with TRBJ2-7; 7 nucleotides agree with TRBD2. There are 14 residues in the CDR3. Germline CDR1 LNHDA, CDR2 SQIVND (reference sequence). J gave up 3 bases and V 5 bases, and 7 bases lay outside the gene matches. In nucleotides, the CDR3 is TGTGCCAGTAGTCTCCGGGAGGACCTCTACGAGCAGTACTTC. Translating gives CASSLREDLYEQYF.

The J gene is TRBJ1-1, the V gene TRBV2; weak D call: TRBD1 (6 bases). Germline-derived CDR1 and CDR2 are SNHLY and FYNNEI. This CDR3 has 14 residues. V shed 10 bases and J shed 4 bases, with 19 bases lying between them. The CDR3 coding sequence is TGTGCCATCCTCCCGCAGGGGCGGTTCACTGAAGCTTTCTTT. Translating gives CAILPQGRFTEAFF.

CDR3 in DNA: TGTGCCAGCAGTTACTCGATATACAGGGACGGGGAGCAGTACTTC. This codes for CASSYSIYRDGEQYF. The chain has TRBV6-5 and TRBJ2-7, with a weak D call TRBD1 (6 bases). This CDR3 comprises 15 residues. CDR1 is MNHEY and CDR2 is SVGAGI in the germline V gene. V was trimmed by 0 bases and J by 7 bases, leaving 16 bases between them.

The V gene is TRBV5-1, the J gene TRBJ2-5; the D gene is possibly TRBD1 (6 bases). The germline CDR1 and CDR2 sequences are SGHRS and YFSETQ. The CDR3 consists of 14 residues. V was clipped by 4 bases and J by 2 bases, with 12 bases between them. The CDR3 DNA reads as TGCGCCAGCAGCCGGTCGACAGGACAAGAGACCCAGTACTTC. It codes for CASSRSTGQETQYF.

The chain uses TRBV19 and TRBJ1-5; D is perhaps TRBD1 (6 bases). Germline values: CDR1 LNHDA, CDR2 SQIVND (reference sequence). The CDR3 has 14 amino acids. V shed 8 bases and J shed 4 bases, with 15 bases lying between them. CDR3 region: CASDTGPGNQPQHF. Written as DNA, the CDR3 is TGTGCCAGTGATACAGGGCCAGGGAATCAGCCCCAGCATTTT.

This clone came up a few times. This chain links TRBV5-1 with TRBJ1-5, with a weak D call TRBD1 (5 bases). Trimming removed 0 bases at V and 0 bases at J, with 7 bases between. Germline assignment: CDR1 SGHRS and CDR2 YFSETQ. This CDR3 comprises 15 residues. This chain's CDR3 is CASSLEGDSNQPQHF. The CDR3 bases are TGCGCCAGCAGCTTGGAAGGGGATAGCAATCAGCCCCAGCATTTT.

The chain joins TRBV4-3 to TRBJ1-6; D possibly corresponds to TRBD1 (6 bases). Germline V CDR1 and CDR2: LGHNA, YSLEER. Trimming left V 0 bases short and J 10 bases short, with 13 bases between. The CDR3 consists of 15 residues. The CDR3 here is CASSQEAGAGSPLHF. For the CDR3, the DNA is TGCGCCAGCAGCCAAGAGGCAGGGGCAGGGTCACCCCTCCACTTT.

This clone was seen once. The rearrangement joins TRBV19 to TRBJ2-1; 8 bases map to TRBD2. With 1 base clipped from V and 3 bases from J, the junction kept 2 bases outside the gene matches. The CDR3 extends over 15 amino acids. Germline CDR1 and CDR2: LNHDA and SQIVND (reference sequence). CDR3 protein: CASSIGSGDYNEQFF. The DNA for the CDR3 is TGTGCCAGTAGTATAGGTAGCGGGGACTACAATGAGCAGTTCTTC.

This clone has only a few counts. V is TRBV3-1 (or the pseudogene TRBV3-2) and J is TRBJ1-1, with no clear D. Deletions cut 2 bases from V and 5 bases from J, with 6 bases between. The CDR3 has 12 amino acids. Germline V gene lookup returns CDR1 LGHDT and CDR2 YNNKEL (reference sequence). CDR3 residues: CASSQLSTEAFF. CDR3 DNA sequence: TGTGCCAGCAGCCAACTATCGACTGAAGCTTTCTTT.

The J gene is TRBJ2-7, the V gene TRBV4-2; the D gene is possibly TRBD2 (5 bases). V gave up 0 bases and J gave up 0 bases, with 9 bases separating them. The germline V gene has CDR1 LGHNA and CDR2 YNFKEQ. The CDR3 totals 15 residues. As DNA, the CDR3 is TGTGCCAGCAGCCAAGAAGGCGGGTCCTCCTACGAGCAGTACTTC. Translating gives CASSQEGGSSYEQYF.

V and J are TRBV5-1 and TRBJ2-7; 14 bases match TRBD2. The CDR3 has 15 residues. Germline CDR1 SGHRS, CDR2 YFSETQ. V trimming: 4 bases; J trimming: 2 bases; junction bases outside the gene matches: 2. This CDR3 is CASSPGLAGAYEQYF. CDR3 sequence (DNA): TGCGCCAGCAGCCCGGGACTAGCGGGAGCCTACGAGCAGTACTTC.

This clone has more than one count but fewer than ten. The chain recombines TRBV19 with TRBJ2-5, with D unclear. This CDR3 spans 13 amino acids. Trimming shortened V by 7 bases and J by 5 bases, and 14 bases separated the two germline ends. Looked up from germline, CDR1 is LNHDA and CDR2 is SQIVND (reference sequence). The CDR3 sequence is CASNGARPETQYF. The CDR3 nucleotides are TGTGCCAGTAACGGCGCCAGGCCGGAGACCCAGTACTTC. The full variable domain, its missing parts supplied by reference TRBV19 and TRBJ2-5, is DGGITQSPKYLFRKEGQNVTLSCEQNLNHDAMYWYRQDPGQGLRLIYYSQIVNDFQKGDIAEGYSVSREKKESFPLTVTSAQKNPTAFYLCASNGARPETQYFGPGTRLLVL.

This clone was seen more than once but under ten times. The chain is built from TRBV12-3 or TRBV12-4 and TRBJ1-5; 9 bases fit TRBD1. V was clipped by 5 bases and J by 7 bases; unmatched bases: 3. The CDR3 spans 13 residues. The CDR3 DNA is TGTGCCAGCAGTCGACAGGGGGGCCAGCCCCAGCATTTT. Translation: CASSRQGGQPQHF.

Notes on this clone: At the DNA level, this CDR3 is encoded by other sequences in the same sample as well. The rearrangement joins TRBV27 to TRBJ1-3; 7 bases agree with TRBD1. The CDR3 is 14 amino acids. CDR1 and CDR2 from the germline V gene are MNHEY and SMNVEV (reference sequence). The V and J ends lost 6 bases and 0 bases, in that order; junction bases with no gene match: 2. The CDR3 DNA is TGTGCCAGCAGCCGACAGGGCTCTGGAAACACCATATATTTT. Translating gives CASSRQGSGNTIYF.